This entry lists 7 T cell receptor beta chains sequenced from one sample in a study of blood T cell repertoires in COVID-19. The assay was immunoSEQ multiplex PCR, and TCRdb's table has in-frame clones only and misses some. There are a few hundred thousand clones in the sample; around nine tenths occur only once, and over 1.3% lies in the top ten. Sequencing was performed on peripheral blood. The receptors derive from a man of 80 years or more with acute or convalescent COVID-19.

This chain links TRBV10-2 with TRBJ2-2, with TRBD2 identical over 8 bases. V shed 3 bases and J 1 base; nucleotides not matched to a gene: 7. This CDR3 has 17 residues. The germline V gene has CDR1 WSHSY and CDR2 SAAADI. The CDR3 DNA reads as TGCGCCAGCAGTGAAGCGCGGCTAGCGGGGAACACCGGGGAGCTGTTTTTT. The encoded protein is CASSEARLAGNTGELFF.

This clone was seen a few times. V gene TRBV7-9 combines with J gene TRBJ1-3; 7 bases map to TRBD1. V was clipped by 3 bases and J by 1 base; unmatched bases: 3. CDR3 length: 15 amino acids. The germline gives CDR1 SEHNR, CDR2 FQNEAQ (reference sequence). The CDR3 protein is CASSLGQTSGNTIYF. The CDR3 nucleotides are TGTGCCAGCAGCTTGGGACAGACTTCTGGAAACACCATATATTTT. The full variable domain, its missing parts supplied by reference TRBV7-9 and TRBJ1-3, is DTGVSQNPRHKITKRGQNVTFRCDPISEHNRLYWYRQTLGQGPEFLTYFQNEAQLEKSRLLSDRFSAERPKGSFSTLEIQRTEQGDSAMYLCASSLGQTSGNTIYFGEGSWLTVV.

This clone was counted once. The V gene is TRBV15, the J gene TRBJ2-1; D not certain. Germline V CDR1 and CDR2: LNHNV, YYDKDF (reference sequence). The V and J ends lost 0 bases and 0 bases respectively, with 9 bases between them. The CDR3 runs to 16 residues. The CDR3 region has the DNA TGTGCCACCAGCAGAGAAGACTTCAGCTCCTACAATGAGCAGTTCTTC. It yields the protein CATSREDFSSYNEQFF. Supplemented by reference TRBV15 and TRBJ2-1, the full variable domain reads DAMVIQNPRYQVTQFGKPVTLSCSQTLNHNVMYWYQQKSSQAPKLLFHYYDKDFNNEADTPDNFQSRRPNTSFCFLDIRSPGLGDTAMYLCATSREDFSSYNEQFFGPGTRLTVL.

V gene TRBV20-1 combines with J gene TRBJ2-2, with 7 bases lining up with TRBD1. V shed 4 bases, J shed 11 bases, and the junction held 4 bases outside the gene matches. The CDR3 length is 11 residues. Germline V gives CDR1 DFQATT, CDR2 SNEGSKA (reference sequence). CDR3 DNA sequence: TGCAGTGCTACACAGGGGTCAGAGCTGTTTTTT. This translates into CSATQGSELFF.

This sequence joins TRBV15 and TRBJ1-4, with a weak D call TRBD1 (6 bases). This CDR3 contains 15 residues. Germline loops: CDR1 LNHNV, CDR2 YYDKDF (reference sequence). The germline V and J ends were trimmed by 5 bases and 0 bases, with 10 bases remaining between them. The CDR3 protein is CATSGGGATNEKLFF. The CDR3 DNA reads TGTGCCACCAGCGGAGGGGGGGCAACTAATGAAAAACTGTTTTTT.

The rearrangement joins TRBV21-1 to TRBJ2-3; the table's D call of TRBD2 was not tested on the DNA. TRBV21-1 is assigned pseudogene status. The CDR3 sequence is 16 residues long. The CDR3 spells CASSKAQSSPGDTQYF. The CDR3 DNA reads TGTGCCAGCAGCAAAGCGCAGTCTAGCCCAGGAGATACGCAGTATTTT.

A note on this clone: This same CDR3 is encoded by further DNA sequences in the sample. CDR3 nucleotides: TGTGCCAGCAGCCTACAGGGGGCCCAAGAGACCCAGTACTTC. Residues: CASSLQGAQETQYF. The chain combines TRBV6-5 with TRBJ2-5; 9 bases are a match to TRBD1. Germline V gene sequence: CDR1 MNHEY, CDR2 SVGAGI. The trim removed 6 bases at V and 1 base at J, leaving 3 bases unmatched. The CDR3 sequence is 14 residues long.